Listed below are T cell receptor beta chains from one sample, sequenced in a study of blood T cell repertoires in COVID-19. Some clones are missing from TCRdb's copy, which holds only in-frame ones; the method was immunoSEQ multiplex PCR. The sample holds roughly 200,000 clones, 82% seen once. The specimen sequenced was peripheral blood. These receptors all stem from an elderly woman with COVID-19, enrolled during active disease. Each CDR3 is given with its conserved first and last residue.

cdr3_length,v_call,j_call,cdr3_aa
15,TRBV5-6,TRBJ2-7,CASSLAGQGLVKQYF
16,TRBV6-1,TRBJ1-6,CASSVRDRGQNSPLHF
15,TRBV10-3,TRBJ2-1,CAISEASGGINEQFF
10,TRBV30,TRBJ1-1,CAFRNTEAFF
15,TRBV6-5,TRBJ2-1,CASSPTSGSYNEQFF
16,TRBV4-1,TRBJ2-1,CASSQGTVSSYNEQFF
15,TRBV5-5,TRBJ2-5,CASSLVGAGVKTQYF
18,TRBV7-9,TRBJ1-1,CASSRRTGGLRNGTEAFF
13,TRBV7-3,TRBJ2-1,CASSPDSYNEQFF
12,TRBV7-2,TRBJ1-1,CASSLYRVEAFF
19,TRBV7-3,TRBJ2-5,CASSPYMGTGGPSEETQYF
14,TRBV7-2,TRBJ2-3,CASSLPPGTDTQYF
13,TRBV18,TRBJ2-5,CASSSTGKETQYF
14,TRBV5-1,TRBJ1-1,CASSLEASNTEAFF
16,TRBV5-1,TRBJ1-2,CASSLGPGQEYYGYTF
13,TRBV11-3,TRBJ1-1,CASSQGHSTEAFF
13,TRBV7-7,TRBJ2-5,CASSSGGEETQYF
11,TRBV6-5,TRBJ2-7,CASEAVYEQYF
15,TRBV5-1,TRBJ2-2,CASSLAGRNTGELFF
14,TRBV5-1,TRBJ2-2,CASSLIQGPGELFF
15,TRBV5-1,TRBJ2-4,CASSVDGGAKNIQYF
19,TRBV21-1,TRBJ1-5,CASSKNWSGTNYSNQPQHF
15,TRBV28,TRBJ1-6,CASSLLAGGNSPLHF
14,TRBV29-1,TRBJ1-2,CSVDIQGANYGYTF
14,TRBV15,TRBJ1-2,CATSNKDSNYGYTF
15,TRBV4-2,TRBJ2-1,CASSQVLAPYNEQFF
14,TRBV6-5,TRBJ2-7,CATGTSGYPYEQYF
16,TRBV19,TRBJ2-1,CASRRQAGATGNEQFF
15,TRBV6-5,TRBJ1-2,CASTNPGRGGRGYTF
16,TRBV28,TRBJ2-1,CASDPTGATSYNEQFF
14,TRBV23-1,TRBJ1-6,CASVRGDNFSPLHF
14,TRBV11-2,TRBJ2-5,CASSLVSGLETQYF
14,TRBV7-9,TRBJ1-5,CASSLQGNNQPQHF
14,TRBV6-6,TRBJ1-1,CASSPTGPRTEAFF
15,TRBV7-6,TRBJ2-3,CASSPTGAGTDTQYF
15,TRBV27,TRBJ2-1,CASSLNRGFYNEQFF
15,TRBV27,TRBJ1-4,CASSSRQGAPEKLFF
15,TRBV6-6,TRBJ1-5,CASSYPGGHNQPQHF
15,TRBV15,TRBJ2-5,CATSQERGQQETQYF
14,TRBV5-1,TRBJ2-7,CASSLAAQGYEQYF
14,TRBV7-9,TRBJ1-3,CASSQTGSGNTIYF
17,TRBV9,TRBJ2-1,CASSVGFLAGGPGEQFF
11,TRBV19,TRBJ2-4,CASNVGDIQYF
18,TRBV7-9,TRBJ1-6,CASSLGAGPSSYNSPLHF
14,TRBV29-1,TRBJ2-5,CSVGQDRGGKTQYF
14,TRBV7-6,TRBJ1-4,CASSYQGLGEKLFF
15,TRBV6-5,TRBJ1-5,CASSYSGGIAQPQHF
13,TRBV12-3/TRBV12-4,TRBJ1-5,CASSFRGNQPQHF
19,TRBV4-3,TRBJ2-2,CASSPRMPSGSWQTGELFF
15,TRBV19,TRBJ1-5,CASSIRGQGYQPQHF
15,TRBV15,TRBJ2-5,CATSRDGQLRETQYF
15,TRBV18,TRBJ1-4,CASSPPGGPNEKLFF
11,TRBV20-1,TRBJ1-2,CSASRLEGYTF
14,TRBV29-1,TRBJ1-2,CSVSRPGQGQGYTF
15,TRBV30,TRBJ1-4,CAWSVKRGRNEKLFF
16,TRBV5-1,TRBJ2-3,CASSLVSSGETDTQYF
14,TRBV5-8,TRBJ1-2,CASSAGYGTGEWTF